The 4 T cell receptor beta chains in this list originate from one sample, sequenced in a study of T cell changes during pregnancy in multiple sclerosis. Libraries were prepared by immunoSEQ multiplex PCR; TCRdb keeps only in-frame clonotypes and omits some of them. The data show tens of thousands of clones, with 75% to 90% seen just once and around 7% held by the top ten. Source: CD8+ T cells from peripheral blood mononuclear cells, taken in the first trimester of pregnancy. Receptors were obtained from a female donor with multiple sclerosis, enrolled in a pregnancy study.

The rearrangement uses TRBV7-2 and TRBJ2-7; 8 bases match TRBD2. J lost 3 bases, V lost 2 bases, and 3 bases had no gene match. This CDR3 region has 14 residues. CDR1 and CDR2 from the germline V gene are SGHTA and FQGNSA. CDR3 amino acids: CASSLPGLGYEQYF. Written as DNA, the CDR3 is TGTGCCAGCAGCTTACCGGGACTAGGCTACGAGCAGTACTTC.

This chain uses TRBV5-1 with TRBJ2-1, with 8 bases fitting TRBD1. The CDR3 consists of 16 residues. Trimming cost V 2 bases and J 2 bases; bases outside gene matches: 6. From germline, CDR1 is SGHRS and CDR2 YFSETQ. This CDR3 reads CASSFEPGGAYNEQFF. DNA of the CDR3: TGCGCCAGCAGCTTTGAACCAGGGGGCGCCTACAATGAGCAGTTCTTC.

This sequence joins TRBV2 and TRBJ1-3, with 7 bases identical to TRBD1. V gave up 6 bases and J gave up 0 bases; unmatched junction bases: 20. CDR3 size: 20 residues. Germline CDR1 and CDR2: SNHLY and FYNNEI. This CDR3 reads CASSVRRPDGTAGSGNTIYF. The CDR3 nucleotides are TGTGCCAGCAGCGTTCGTCGGCCCGACGGGACAGCTGGCTCTGGAAACACCATATATTTT.

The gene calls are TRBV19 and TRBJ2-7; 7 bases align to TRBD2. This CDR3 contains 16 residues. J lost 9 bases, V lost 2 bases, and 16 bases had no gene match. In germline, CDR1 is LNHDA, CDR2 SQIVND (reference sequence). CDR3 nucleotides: TGTGCCAGTAGTATACTCTGGGCGGGAGAAGCAGAAGGGCAGTACTTC. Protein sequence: CASSILWAGEAEGQYF.